This entry is about one T cell receptor beta chain. As yet, its antigen is unknown. V was cut by 1 base and J by 3 bases, with 10 bases left in between. CDR3 length: 15 residues. Germline V gives CDR1 SGHTA, CDR2 FQGNSA. Following extraction, RNA underwent reverse transcription to cDNA, which served as the sequencing template. The assay was immunoSEQ multiplex PCR, and TCRdb's table has in-frame clones only and misses some. The top ten hold about 1.5% of the sample, which has some 170,000 clones, approximately 62% seen once. These data are taken from a study of CD8+ T cells in alopecia areata. General observations from the study: Sequencing of scalp samples also includes resident alphabeta T cells from normal skin.

Sequencing was performed on CD4+ T cells sorted from blood, taken at week 0. This receptor was taken from a human donor with alopecia areata. The chain couples TRBV7-2 to TRBJ1-5; D gene ambiguous. As DNA, the CDR3 is TGTGCCAGCAGCTTAGGGGGTAGCCTCAATCAGCCCCAGCATTTT. Its protein is CASSLGGSLNQPQHF. The full variable domain, completed using reference TRBV7-2 and TRBJ1-5, is GAGVSQSPSNKVTEKGKDVELRCDPISGHTALYWYRQSLGQGLEFLIYFQGNSAPDKSGLPSDRFSAERTGGSVSTLTIQRTQQEDSAVYLCASSLGGSLNQPQHFGDGTRLSIL.